Listed here are 6 T cell receptor beta chains from one sample, sequenced in a study of metastatic and nonmetastatic thyroid tumors. No treatment of any kind had been given to any patient before thyroid surgery. TCRdb re-clonotyped the PCR reads via MiXCR. The sample has about 39,000 clones; 15% to 20% are singletons. Sequenced: blood. The receptors here all came from a female donor with papillary thyroid cancer or a benign thyroid nodule (not recorded which). Some clones in this sample may be carry-over from other donors' samples.

This clone was detected ten times or more. The chain recombines TRBV2 with TRBJ2-1; weak D call: TRBD1 (6 bases). With 9 bases removed from V and 10 bases from J, the gap between germline ends came to 22 bases. Germline V gene lookup returns CDR1 SNHLY and CDR2 FYNNEI. CDR3 length: 14 amino acids. Written as DNA, the CDR3 is TGTGCCAGTGGGGGCCAGCGCCCTAGGGGGGAGCAGTTCTTC. Translation: CASGGQRPRGEQFF.

This rearrangement joins TRBV5-1 to TRBJ2-7, with D perhaps matching TRBD2 (5 bases). V lost 8 bases, J lost 7 bases, and 25 bases lay in between. CDR1 is SGHRS, CDR2 YFSETQ, per germline. There are 15 residues in the CDR3. Written as DNA, the CDR3 is TGCGCCAGAAACTCGCACAGCGCCGGGGAAGGTGAGCAGTACTTC. As protein: CARNSHSAGEGEQYF.

This clone showed up just a few times. The chain carries TRBV6-1 and TRBJ2-1; 7 positions match TRBD2. This CDR3 is 13 amino acids long. After removal of 3 bases from V and 15 bases from J, the junction contained 11 bases not matched to a gene. Germline values: CDR1 MNHNS, CDR2 SASEGT. The CDR3 sequence: CASSDLLSGVVFF. In DNA form, the CDR3 reads TGTGCCAGCAGTGACTTACTAAGCGGGGTGGTGTTCTTC.

This clone has a count of ten or more. The chain joins TRBV5-8 to TRBJ2-7, with TRBD2 matching over 11 bases. The CDR3 has 15 residues. V gave up 0 bases and J gave up 2 bases; unmatched junction bases: 1. CDR1 and CDR2 (germline): SGHTS, YDEGEE. The CDR3 sequence is CASSLGLAGTYEQYF. Here the CDR3 DNA reads TGTGCCAGCAGCTTGGGACTAGCGGGAACCTACGAGCAGTACTTC.

The V call is TRBV30, the J call TRBJ2-1; D unclear. The length of the CDR3 is 11 residues. V was pared by 0 bases and J by 8 bases, with 5 bases between. Germline V gives CDR1 GTSNPN, CDR2 SVGIG (reference sequence). The CDR3 loop is CAWSVMDEQFF. CDR3 nucleotides: TGTGCCTGGAGTGTCATGGATGAGCAGTTCTTC. Supplemented by reference TRBV30 and TRBJ2-1, the full variable domain reads SQTIHQWPATLVQPVGSPLSLECTVEGTSNPNLYWYRQAAGRGLQLLFYSVGIGQISSEVPQNLSASRPQDRQFILSSKKLLLSDSGFYLCAWSVMDEQFFGPGTRLTVL.

Worth noting for this clone: The junction shows a germline mismatch at one end, possibly a read error. The chain has TRBV7-3 and TRBJ2-3; D uncertain. Germline CDR1 SGHTA, CDR2 FQGTGA. The CDR3 contains 15 residues. CDR3 nucleotide sequence: TGTGCCAGCATCTTAACGCACTCAGATGCGTATACGCAGTATTTT. Protein product: CASILTHSDAYTQYF.